This T cell receptor beta chain was sequenced in a study of shared T cell receptors in the human thymus. J gave up 5 bases and V 2 bases, and 13 bases lay outside the gene matches. Looked up from germline, CDR1 is LGHNA and CDR2 is YSLEER. This CDR3 is built from 17 residues. TCRdb's table, derived via immunoSEQ multiplex PCR, lists solely in-frame clones and lacks some. The sample has hundreds of thousands of clones, over 75% seen once; the top ten hold roughly 0.0087%. These same records also appear under a second study, on human thymus T cells.

The rearrangement links TRBV4-3 to TRBJ2-3, with 7 bases identical to TRBD1. The sequence was collected from a boy less than two years old with a congenital heart defect. The source material was thymocytes. CDR3 bases: TGCGCCAGCAGCCAACAACGCGGAACTTCAGGGGGAGATACGCAGTATTTT. The encoded protein is CASSQQRGTSGGDTQYF.